A selection of T cell receptor beta chains follows, all from one sample in a study of cytomegalovirus exposure and HLA in healthy donors. The method was immunoSEQ multiplex PCR; TCRdb's version includes in-frame clones alone and lacks a portion of them. The sample yields about 190,000 clones, around 87% seen once. The sequenced material came from PBMCs. The receptor set was obtained from a young woman in good health and CMV-seronegative. Each CDR3 is given with its conserved first and last residue. D genes are given only for firm matches. Some rows mark clone size as missing; the rest say once, few, many or name a class of expanded clone.

J gene: TRBJ1-2; D gene: TRBD1; V gene: TRBV19; clone size: NA; CDR3 protein: CASSIRGQGAGYTF; CDR3 DNA: TGTGCCAGTAGTATTAGGGGACAGGGGGCTGGCTACACCTTC
J gene: TRBJ2-1; D gene: NA; V gene: TRBV19; clone size: NA; CDR3 protein: CASSSFSGAYNEQFF; CDR3 DNA: TGTGCCAGTAGTTCCTTCAGCGGCGCCTACAATGAGCAGTTCTTC
J gene: TRBJ2-4; D gene: NA; V gene: TRBV6-1; clone size: NA; CDR3 protein: CASSGLEGLGGKNIQYF; CDR3 DNA: TGTGCCAGCAGTGGCCTCGAAGGGCTAGGGGGCAAAAACATTCAGTACTTC
J gene: TRBJ2-7; D gene: TRBD2; V gene: TRBV15; clone size: NA; CDR3 protein: CATSRDRGSGESYEQYF; CDR3 DNA: TGTGCCACCAGCAGAGATCGGGGAAGCGGGGAAAGCTACGAGCAGTACTTC
J gene: TRBJ1-5; D gene: TRBD1; V gene: TRBV7-8; clone size: NA; CDR3 protein: CASSLGQGYQPQHF; CDR3 DNA: TGTGCCAGCAGCTTGGGACAGGGGTATCAGCCCCAGCATTTT
J gene: TRBJ2-5; D gene: TRBD1; V gene: TRBV30; clone size: NA; CDR3 protein: CAWTRTGVREQYF; CDR3 DNA: TGTGCCTGGACTAGGACAGGGGTGAGGGAGCAGTACTTC
J gene: TRBJ1-2; D gene: NA; V gene: TRBV4-3; clone size: NA; CDR3 protein: CASSQVGQFSYTF; CDR3 DNA: TGCGCCAGCAGCCAAGTGGGGCAGTTCAGCTACACCTTC
J gene: TRBJ2-3; D gene: NA; V gene: TRBV7-9; clone size: NA; CDR3 protein: CASSLAVTSTDTQYF; CDR3 DNA: TGTGCCAGCAGCTTAGCGGTAACTAGCACAGATACGCAGTATTTT
J gene: TRBJ1-5; D gene: TRBD1; V gene: TRBV29-1; clone size: NA; CDR3 protein: CSVAGGGQPQHF; CDR3 DNA: TGCAGCGTAGCAGGGGGAGGTCAGCCCCAGCATTTT
J gene: TRBJ1-1; D gene: NA; V gene: TRBV5-4; clone size: NA; CDR3 protein: CASSLASQRDTEAFF; CDR3 DNA: TGTGCCAGCAGCTTGGCTTCCCAGAGGGACACTGAAGCTTTCTTT
J gene: TRBJ2-3; D gene: NA; V gene: TRBV18; clone size: NA; CDR3 protein: CASSPPNLLSSTDTQYF; CDR3 DNA: TGTGCCAGCTCACCACCGAACTTGCTCTCTAGCACAGATACGCAGTATTTT
J gene: TRBJ1-2; D gene: TRBD1; V gene: TRBV6-1; clone size: NA; CDR3 protein: CASTVQGAKDYGYTF; CDR3 DNA: TGTGCCAGCACCGTACAGGGGGCGAAGGACTATGGCTACACCTTC
J gene: TRBJ2-1; D gene: TRBD2; V gene: TRBV4-3; clone size: NA; CDR3 protein: CASSLSGRTNEQFF; CDR3 DNA: TGCGCCAGCAGCCTAAGCGGGAGGACCAATGAGCAGTTCTTC
J gene: TRBJ1-2; D gene: NA; V gene: TRBV7-9; clone size: NA; CDR3 protein: CASSDSKDSRRGDAF; CDR3 DNA: TGTGCCAGCAGCGACAGCAAGGACAGCCGTAGGGGCGACGCCTTC
J gene: TRBJ2-3; D gene: NA; V gene: TRBV10-3; clone size: NA; CDR3 protein: CAISESVRDTQYF; CDR3 DNA: TGTGCCATCAGTGAGTCGGTGAGAGATACGCAGTATTTT
J gene: TRBJ2-3; D gene: TRBD1; V gene: TRBV5-8; clone size: NA; CDR3 protein: CASSQGTGVVTDTQYF; CDR3 DNA: TGTGCCAGCAGCCAAGGGACAGGGGTGGTTACAGATACGCAGTATTTT
J gene: TRBJ1-1; D gene: NA; V gene: TRBV7-7; clone size: NA; CDR3 protein: CASSRQTNTEAFF; CDR3 DNA: TGTGCTAGTTCTCGACAAACGAACACTGAAGCTTTCTTT
J gene: TRBJ2-1; D gene: NA; V gene: TRBV7-9; clone size: NA; CDR3 protein: CASSPSEASYNEQFF; CDR3 DNA: TGTGCCAGCAGCCCGTCGGAGGCCTCCTACAATGAGCAGTTCTTC
J gene: TRBJ2-7; D gene: NA; V gene: TRBV14; clone size: NA; CDR3 protein: CASSRGGGAYEQYF; CDR3 DNA: TGTGCCAGCAGCCGAGGAGGGGGGGCCTACGAGCAGTACTTC
J gene: TRBJ1-1; D gene: NA; V gene: TRBV20-1; clone size: NA; CDR3 protein: CSAGQNTEAFF; CDR3 DNA: TGCAGTGCGGGACAGAACACTGAAGCTTTCTTT
J gene: TRBJ2-3; D gene: TRBD2; V gene: TRBV9; clone size: NA; CDR3 protein: CASSVVGLAPDTQYF; CDR3 DNA: TGTGCCAGCAGCGTAGTGGGACTAGCACCAGATACGCAGTATTTT
J gene: TRBJ2-7; D gene: TRBD1; V gene: TRBV7-6; clone size: NA; CDR3 protein: CASSRGTGEADEQYF; CDR3 DNA: TGTGCCAGCAGCCGAGGGACAGGGGAGGCGGACGAGCAGTACTTC
J gene: TRBJ2-7; D gene: NA; V gene: TRBV28; clone size: NA; CDR3 protein: CASSLKAGEQYF; CDR3 DNA: TGTGCCAGCAGCCTAAAAGCGGGCGAGCAGTACTTC
J gene: TRBJ2-5; D gene: NA; V gene: TRBV5-6; clone size: NA; CDR3 protein: CASSFGLSKALQETQYF; CDR3 DNA: TGTGCCAGCAGCTTTGGGCTTTCGAAGGCACTGCAAGAGACCCAGTACTTC
J gene: TRBJ1-1; D gene: NA; V gene: TRBV14; clone size: once; CDR3 protein: CASSPYLQAFF; CDR3 DNA: TGTGCCAGCAGCCCCTACCTCCAAGCTTTCTTT
J gene: TRBJ2-7; D gene: NA; V gene: TRBV2; clone size: NA; CDR3 protein: CASSGGPPPYEQYF; CDR3 DNA: TGTGCCAGCAGTGGAGGGCCACCCCCCTACGAGCAGTACTTC
J gene: TRBJ1-2; D gene: TRBD1; V gene: TRBV19; clone size: NA; CDR3 protein: CASSTDRVGYGYTF; CDR3 DNA: TGTGCCAGTAGTACCGACAGGGTCGGCTATGGCTACACCTTC
J gene: TRBJ2-3; D gene: TRBD2; V gene: TRBV11-3; clone size: once; CDR3 protein: CASSPGLAGATDTQYF; CDR3 DNA: TGTGCCAGCAGCCCCGGACTAGCGGGAGCCACAGATACGCAGTATTTT
J gene: TRBJ2-5; D gene: TRBD2; V gene: TRBV4-1; clone size: NA; CDR3 protein: CASGKSGGQETQYF; CDR3 DNA: TGCGCCAGCGGGAAGAGCGGGGGACAAGAGACCCAGTACTTC
J gene: TRBJ1-4; D gene: NA; V gene: TRBV6-5; clone size: few; CDR3 protein: CASSYSNRDEKLFF; CDR3 DNA: TGTGCCAGCAGTTACTCGAACAGGGATGAAAAACTGTTTTTT
J gene: TRBJ2-3; D gene: TRBD2; V gene: TRBV6-5; clone size: NA; CDR3 protein: CASSSVAGASTDTQYF; CDR3 DNA: TGTGCCAGCAGTTCCGTAGCGGGGGCCAGCACAGATACGCAGTATTTT
J gene: TRBJ2-7; D gene: TRBD2; V gene: TRBV5-4; clone size: NA; CDR3 protein: CASSFPRGGSEQYF; CDR3 DNA: TGTGCCAGCAGCTTCCCTCGGGGGGGCTCCGAGCAGTACTTC
J gene: TRBJ2-7; D gene: TRBD2; V gene: TRBV27; clone size: NA; CDR3 protein: CASRAGGGYEQYF; CDR3 DNA: TGTGCCAGCCGAGCGGGAGGGGGCTACGAGCAGTACTTC
J gene: TRBJ1-2; D gene: NA; V gene: TRBV7-9; clone size: NA; CDR3 protein: CSSREGGLNYGYTF; CDR3 DNA: TGTTCCAGCCGAGAGGGCGGACTTAACTATGGCTACACCTTC
J gene: TRBJ2-1; D gene: TRBD2; V gene: TRBV7-2; clone size: NA; CDR3 protein: CASTDWAGGTEDNEQFF; CDR3 DNA: TGTGCCAGCACCGATTGGGCGGGGGGAACAGAAGACAATGAGCAGTTCTTC
J gene: TRBJ2-1; D gene: TRBD2; V gene: TRBV12-5; clone size: few; CDR3 protein: CASGLETSGSYNEQFF; CDR3 DNA: TGTGCTAGTGGTCTCGAGACTAGCGGGTCCTACAATGAGCAGTTCTTC
J gene: TRBJ1-6; D gene: NA; V gene: TRBV4-1; clone size: NA; CDR3 protein: CASSQGAGVYNSPLHF; CDR3 DNA: TGCGCCAGCAGCCAAGGCGCGGGGGTCTATAATTCACCCCTCCACTTT
J gene: TRBJ2-2; D gene: NA; V gene: TRBV15; clone size: NA; CDR3 protein: CATSRGTAKTGELFF; CDR3 DNA: TGTGCCACCAGCAGAGGGACAGCCAAGACCGGGGAGCTGTTTTTT
J gene: TRBJ2-1; D gene: NA; V gene: TRBV7-6; clone size: few; CDR3 protein: CASSLASGLYNEQFF; CDR3 DNA: TGTGCCAGCAGCTTAGCTAGCGGACTCTACAATGAGCAGTTCTTC
J gene: TRBJ2-1; D gene: NA; V gene: TRBV5-1; clone size: NA; CDR3 protein: CASSLVFREQFF; CDR3 DNA: TGCGCCAGCAGCTTGGTGTTTCGGGAGCAGTTCTTC